This TCR beta chain derives from a study of neoadjuvant anti-PD-1 for oral cavity cancer. Remarks on this clone: Its antigen remains unidentified.

General observations from the study: Non-responders to neoadjuvant nivolumab had significantly more clonal PBMC T cells than responders.

Trimming shortened V by 0 bases and J by 2 bases, and 9 bases separated the two germline ends. This CDR3 spans 15 amino acids. The V gene's germline CDR1 is SGDLS and CDR2 YYNGEE. Six replicates per PBMC sample, mostly from roughly 0.45 ug of genomic DNA. Sequencing used immunoSEQ multiplex PCR; TCRdb keeps in-frame clones, though not all of them. The repertoire holds about 6,800 clones, with roughly 70% as singletons. These newly diagnosed stage II-IVA oral cavity squamous cell carcinoma patients had no prior systemic or radiation treatment. Analysis of PBMCs was direct, with no culture step. The chain is built from TRBV9 and TRBJ2-1; a possible D gene is TRBD2 (6 bases). This specimen was PBMCs, taken before nivolumab (anti-PD-1) treatment. This receptor was identified in a person aged 35-80 years with oral cavity squamous cell carcinoma. The CDR3 coding sequence is TGTGCCAGCAGCGTAGACGGGGGACCCTACAATGAGCAGTTCTTC. Its translation is CASSVDGGPYNEQFF.